One and the same sample provided the 12 T cell receptor beta chains below, sequenced in a study of PD-1 blockade in mismatch repair-deficient tumors. The repertoire was sequenced with immunoSEQ multiplex PCR; TCRdb's copy has only in-frame clones and lacks some. The sample shows 120,000 or so clones, about 85% of them seen only once. The sequences come from peripheral blood, collected 44 weeks after starting pembrolizumab. The receptor set was obtained from an adult with mismatch repair-deficient cancer.

V gene TRBV4-1 combines with J gene TRBJ2-5; 15 positions match TRBD2. The CDR3 length is 16 residues. V trimming: 4 bases; J trimming: 13 bases; junction bases outside the gene matches: 13. Per germline, CDR1 MGHRA and CDR2 YSYEKL. CDR3 in amino acids: CASSRLARTSGRDLYF. The CDR3 DNA follows: TGCGCCAGCAGCCGCCTCGCGAGGACTAGCGGGAGGGATCTGTACTTC.

This chain joins TRBV5-1 and TRBJ1-1, with D uncertain. With 7 bases removed from V and 6 bases from J, the gap between germline ends came to 19 bases. Germline V lookup: CDR1 SGHRS, CDR2 YFSETQ. The CDR3 contains 14 residues. The CDR3 region is CASLSGRLGSEAFF. The CDR3 nucleotides read TGCGCCAGCCTAAGTGGAAGACTGGGCTCTGAAGCTTTCTTT. Looking up the rest from reference TRBV5-1 and TRBJ1-1 gives the full variable domain: KAGVTQTPRYLIKTRGQQVTLSCSPISGHRSVSWYQQTPGQGLQFLFEYFSETQRNKGNFPGRFSGRQFSNSRSEMNVSTLELGDSALYLCASLSGRLGSEAFFGQGTRLTVV.

This clone was detected only once. The CDR3 loop is CATRGGEHQETQYF. The CDR3, as DNA: TGTGCCACCCGGGGAGGGGAGCACCAAGAGACCCAGTACTTC. The chain is built from TRBV18 and TRBJ2-5; 7 bases fit TRBD2. Germline V lookup: CDR1 KGHSH, CDR2 LQKENI. J gave up 0 bases and V 10 bases, and 8 bases lay outside the gene matches. This CDR3 comprises 14 residues.

The gene calls are TRBV2 and TRBJ2-1; D is undetermined. Trimming cost V 2 bases and J 0 bases, with 8 bases left between them. This CDR3 contains 15 residues. Germline V gene data show CDR1 as SNHLY and CDR2 as FYNNEI. The CDR3 coding sequence is TGTGCCAGCAGTGAAATAACGTCCTCCTACAATGAGCAGTTCTTC. Its translation is CASSEITSSYNEQFF.

V gene TRBV6-5 combines with J gene TRBJ2-5; possible D gene TRBD2, 5 bases. V dropped 6 bases and J dropped 0 bases, with 14 bases sitting between them. The CDR3 length is 15 residues. CDR1 is MNHEY and CDR2 is SVGAGI in the germline V gene. CDR3 nucleotides: TGTGCCAGCAGCTCCCACGAGGGCGACCAAGAGACCCAGTACTTC. Translating gives CASSSHEGDQETQYF.

The rearrangement uses TRBV19 and TRBJ2-3; D is possibly TRBD2 (5 bases). In germline, CDR1 is LNHDA, CDR2 SQIVND (reference sequence). Deletions cut 3 bases from V and 1 base from J, with 11 bases between. This CDR3 has 15 amino acids. The DNA of the CDR3 is TGTGCCAGTAGTATTACTAGGTTGGGCACAGATACGCAGTATTTT. This codes for CASSITRLGTDTQYF.

The chain joins TRBV29-1 to TRBJ2-7; 7 bases match TRBD1. CDR3 length: 11 amino acids. In germline, CDR1 is SQVTM, CDR2 ANQGSEA. Trimming at V came to 7 bases and at J to 3 bases, leaving 3 bases not matched to a gene. This chain's CDR3 is CSAGQNYEQYF. The CDR3 DNA reads as TGCAGCGCGGGACAGAACTACGAGCAGTACTTC.

In nucleotides, the CDR3 is TGTGCCAGCAGTTCCTTACGGGCCCCCGGCTACGAGCAGTACTTC. Translated, it gives CASSSLRAPGYEQYF. This sequence joins TRBV28 and TRBJ2-7, with unresolved D. Germline lookup yields CDR1 MDHEN and CDR2 SYDVKM. The CDR3 is 15 amino acids. V lost 4 bases and J lost 3, with 16 bases in between.

J is TRBJ2-7 and V is TRBV18, with 9 bases lining up with TRBD2. The CDR3 has 18 amino acids. Germline assignment: CDR1 KGHSH and CDR2 LQKENI. Trimming removed 0 bases from V and 2 bases from J; junction bases left unmatched: 11. The CDR3 nucleotides are TGTGCCAGCTCACCACCGGGTAGCGGGAGTAGGGGACCCTACGAGCAGTACTTC. It yields the protein CASSPPGSGSRGPYEQYF. Using reference TRBV18 and TRBJ2-7 for the parts outside the CDR3, the full variable domain is NAGVMQNPRHLVRRRGQEARLRCSPMKGHSHVYWYRQLPEEGLKFMVYLQKENIIDESGMPKERFSAEFPKEGPSILRIQQVVRGDSAAYFCASSPPGSGSRGPYEQYFGPGTRLTVT.

This clone showed up just once. The chain recombines TRBV7-6 with TRBJ2-2; TRBD1 aligns across 8 bases. With 3 bases clipped from V and 0 bases from J, the junction kept 9 bases outside the gene matches. This CDR3 has 18 residues. CDR1 and CDR2 from the germline V gene are SGHVS and FNYEAQ. This chain's CDR3 is CASSFDRGGSTNTGELFF. The CDR3 nucleotides read TGTGCCAGCAGCTTTGACAGGGGAGGATCTACGAACACCGGGGAGCTGTTTTTT.

The CDR3 sequence is CASSPGQGKSYEQYF. CDR3 DNA sequence: TGTGCCAGCAGCCCGGGACAGGGGAAGTCCTACGAGCAGTACTTC. The gene calls are TRBV7-9 and TRBJ2-7; TRBD1 agrees at 10 bases. Germline CDR1 is SEHNR and CDR2 is FQNEAQ (reference sequence). V shed 5 bases and J 1 base; nucleotides not matched to a gene: 5. This CDR3 has 15 amino acids.

This rearrangement joins TRBV13 to TRBJ2-3; D not resolved. CDR1 is PRHDT, CDR2 FYEKMQ, per germline (reference sequence). The CDR3 runs to 14 residues. Trimming stripped 0 bases from V and 6 bases from J, with 10 bases between. The CDR3, as DNA: TGTGCCAGCAGCTTAGGCAGCAGCTGGGATACGCAGTATTTT. It codes for CASSLGSSWDTQYF.